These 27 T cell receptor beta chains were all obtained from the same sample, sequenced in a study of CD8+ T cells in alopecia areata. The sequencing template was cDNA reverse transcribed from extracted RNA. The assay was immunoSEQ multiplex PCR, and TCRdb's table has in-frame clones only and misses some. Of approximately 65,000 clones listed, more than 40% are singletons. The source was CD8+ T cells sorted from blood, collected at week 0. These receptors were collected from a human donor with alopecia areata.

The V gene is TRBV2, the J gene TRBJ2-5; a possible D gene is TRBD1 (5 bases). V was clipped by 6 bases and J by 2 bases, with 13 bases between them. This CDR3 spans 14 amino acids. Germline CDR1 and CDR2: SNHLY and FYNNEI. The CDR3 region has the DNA TGTGCCAGCAGACCAGACAGCATTCAAGAGACCCAGTACTTC. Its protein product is CASRPDSIQETQYF.

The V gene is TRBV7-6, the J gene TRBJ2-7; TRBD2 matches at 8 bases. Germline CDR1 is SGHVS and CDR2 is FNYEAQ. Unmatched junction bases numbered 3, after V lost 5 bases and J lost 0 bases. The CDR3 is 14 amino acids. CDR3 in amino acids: CASSQRESSYEQYF. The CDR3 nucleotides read TGTGCCAGCAGCCAGCGGGAGAGCTCCTACGAGCAGTACTTC. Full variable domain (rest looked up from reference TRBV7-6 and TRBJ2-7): GAGVSQSPRYKVTKRGQDVALRCDPISGHVSLYWYRQALGQGPEFLTYFNYEAQQDKSGLPNDRFSAERPEGSISTLTIQRTEQRDSAMYRCASSQRESSYEQYFGPGTRLTVT.

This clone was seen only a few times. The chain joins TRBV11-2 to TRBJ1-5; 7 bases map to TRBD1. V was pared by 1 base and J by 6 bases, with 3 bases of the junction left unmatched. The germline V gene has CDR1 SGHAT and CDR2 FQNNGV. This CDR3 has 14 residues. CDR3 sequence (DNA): TGTGCCAGCAGCTTAGGACAGGGAGGTCAGCCCCAGCATTTT. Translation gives CASSLGQGGQPQHF.

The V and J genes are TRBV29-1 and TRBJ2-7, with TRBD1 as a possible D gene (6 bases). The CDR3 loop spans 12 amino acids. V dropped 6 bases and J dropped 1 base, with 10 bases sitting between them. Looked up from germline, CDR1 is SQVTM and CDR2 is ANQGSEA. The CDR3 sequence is CSVNRDSYEQYF. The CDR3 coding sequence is TGCAGCGTAAACAGGGATTCCTACGAGCAGTACTTC.

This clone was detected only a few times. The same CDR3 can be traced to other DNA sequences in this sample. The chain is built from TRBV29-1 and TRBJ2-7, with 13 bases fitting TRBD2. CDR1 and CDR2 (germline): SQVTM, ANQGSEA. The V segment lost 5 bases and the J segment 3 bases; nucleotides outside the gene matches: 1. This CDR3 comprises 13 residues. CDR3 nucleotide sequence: TGCAGCGTTCGGACTAGCGGGAGCTACGAGCAGTACTTC. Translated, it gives CSVRTSGSYEQYF.

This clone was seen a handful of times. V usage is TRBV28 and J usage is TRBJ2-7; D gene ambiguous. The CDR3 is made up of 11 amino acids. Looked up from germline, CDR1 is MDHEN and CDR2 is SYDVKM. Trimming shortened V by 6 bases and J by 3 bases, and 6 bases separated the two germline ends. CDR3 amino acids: CASSHNYEQYF. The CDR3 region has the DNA TGTGCCAGCAGCCACAACTACGAGCAGTACTTC.

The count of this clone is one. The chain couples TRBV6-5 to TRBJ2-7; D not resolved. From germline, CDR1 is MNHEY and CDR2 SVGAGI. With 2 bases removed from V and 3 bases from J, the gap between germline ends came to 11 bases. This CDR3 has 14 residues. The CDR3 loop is CASSYVGKNYEQYF. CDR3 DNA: TGTGCCAGCAGTTACGTTGGGAAGAACTACGAGCAGTACTTC.

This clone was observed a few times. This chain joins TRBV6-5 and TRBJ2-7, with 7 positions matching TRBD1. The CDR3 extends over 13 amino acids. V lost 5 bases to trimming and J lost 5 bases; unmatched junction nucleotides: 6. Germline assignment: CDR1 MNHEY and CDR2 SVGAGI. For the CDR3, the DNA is TGTGCCAGCAGTCCTGACAGGGACGACGAGCAGTACTTC. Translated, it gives CASSPDRDDEQYF.

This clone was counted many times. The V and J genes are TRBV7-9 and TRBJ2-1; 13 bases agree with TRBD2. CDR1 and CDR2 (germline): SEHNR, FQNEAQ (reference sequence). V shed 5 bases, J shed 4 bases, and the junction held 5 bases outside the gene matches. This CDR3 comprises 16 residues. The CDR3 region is CASSPRTSGSYNEQFF. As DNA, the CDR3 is TGTGCCAGCAGCCCAAGGACTAGCGGGAGTTACAATGAGCAGTTCTTC.

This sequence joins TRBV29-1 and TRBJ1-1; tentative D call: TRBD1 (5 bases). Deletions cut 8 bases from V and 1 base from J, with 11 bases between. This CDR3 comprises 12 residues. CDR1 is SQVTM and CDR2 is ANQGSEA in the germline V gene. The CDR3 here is CSSRQGNTEAFF. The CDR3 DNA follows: TGCAGCTCCCGTCAGGGGAACACTGAAGCTTTCTTT.

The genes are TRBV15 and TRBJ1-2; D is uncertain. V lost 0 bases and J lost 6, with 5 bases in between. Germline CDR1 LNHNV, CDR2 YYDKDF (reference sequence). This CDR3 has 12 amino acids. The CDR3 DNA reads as TGTGCCACCAGCAGAGATAGGAATGGCTACACCTTC. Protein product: CATSRDRNGYTF.

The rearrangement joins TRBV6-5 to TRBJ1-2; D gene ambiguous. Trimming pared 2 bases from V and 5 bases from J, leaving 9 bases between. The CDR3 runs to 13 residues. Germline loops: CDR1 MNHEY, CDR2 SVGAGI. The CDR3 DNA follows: TGTGCCAGCAGTTACAACCCTAGGTATGGCTACACCTTC. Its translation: CASSYNPRYGYTF.

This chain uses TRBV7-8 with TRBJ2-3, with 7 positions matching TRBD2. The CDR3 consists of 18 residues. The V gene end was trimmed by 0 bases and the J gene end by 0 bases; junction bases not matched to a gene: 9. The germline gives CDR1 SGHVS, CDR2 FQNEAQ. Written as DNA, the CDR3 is TGTGCCAGCAGCTTAGCGCGTTCTAGCGGTACTAGCACAGATACGCAGTATTTT. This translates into CASSLARSSGTSTDTQYF.

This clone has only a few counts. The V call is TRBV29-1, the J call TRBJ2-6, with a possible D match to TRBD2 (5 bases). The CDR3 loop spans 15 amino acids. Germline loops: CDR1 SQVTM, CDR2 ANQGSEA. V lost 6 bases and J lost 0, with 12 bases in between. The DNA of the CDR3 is TGCAGCGTCGAGATGGGGAGCTCTGGGGCCAACGTCCTGACTTTC. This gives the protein CSVEMGSSGANVLTF.

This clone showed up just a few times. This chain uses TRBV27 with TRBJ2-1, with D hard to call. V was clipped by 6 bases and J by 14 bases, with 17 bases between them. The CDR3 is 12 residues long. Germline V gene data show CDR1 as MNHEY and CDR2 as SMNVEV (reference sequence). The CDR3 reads CASSPKAGTEFF. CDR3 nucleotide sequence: TGTGCCAGCAGCCCCAAGGCTGGTACCGAGTTCTTC.

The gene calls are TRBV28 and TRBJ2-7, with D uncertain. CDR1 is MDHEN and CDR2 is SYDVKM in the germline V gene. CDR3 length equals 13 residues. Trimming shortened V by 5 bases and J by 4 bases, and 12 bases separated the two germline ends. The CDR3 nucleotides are TGTGCCAGCAGTCAAAAGCCCCTTTACGAGCAGTACTTC. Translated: CASSQKPLYEQYF.

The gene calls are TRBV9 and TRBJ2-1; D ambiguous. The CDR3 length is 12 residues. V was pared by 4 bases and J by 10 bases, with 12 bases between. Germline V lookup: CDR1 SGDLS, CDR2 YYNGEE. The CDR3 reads CASSYETGEQFF. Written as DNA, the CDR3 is TGTGCCAGCAGCTACGAGACCGGGGAGCAGTTCTTC.

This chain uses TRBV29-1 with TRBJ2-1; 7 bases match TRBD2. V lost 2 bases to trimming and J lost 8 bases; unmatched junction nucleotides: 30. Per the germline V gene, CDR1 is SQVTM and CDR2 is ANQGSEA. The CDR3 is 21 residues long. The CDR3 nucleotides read TGCAGCGTTGAAACCCAGGGCGGGGGAATTAGTATAGCGAGACTTCTGGATGAGCAGTTCTTC. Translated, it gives CSVETQGGGISIARLLDEQFF.

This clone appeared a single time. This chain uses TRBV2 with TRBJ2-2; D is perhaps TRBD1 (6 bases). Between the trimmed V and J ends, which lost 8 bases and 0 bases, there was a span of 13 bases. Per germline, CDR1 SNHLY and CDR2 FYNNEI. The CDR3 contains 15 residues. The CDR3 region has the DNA TGTGCCAGCGCAACCCGGGACACGAACACCGGGGAGCTGTTTTTT. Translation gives CASATRDTNTGELFF.

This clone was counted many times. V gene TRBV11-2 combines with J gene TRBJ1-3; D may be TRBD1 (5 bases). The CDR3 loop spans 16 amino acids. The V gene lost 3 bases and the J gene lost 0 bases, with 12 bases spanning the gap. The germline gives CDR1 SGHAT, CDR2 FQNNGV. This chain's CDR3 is CASSLGLLTSGNTIYF. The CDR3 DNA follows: TGTGCCAGCAGCTTGGGGCTACTCACCTCTGGAAACACCATATATTTT.

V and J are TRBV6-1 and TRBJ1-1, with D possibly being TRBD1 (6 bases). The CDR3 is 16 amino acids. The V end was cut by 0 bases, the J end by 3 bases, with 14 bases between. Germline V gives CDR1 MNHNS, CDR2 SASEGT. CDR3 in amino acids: CASSEAVGALDTEAFF. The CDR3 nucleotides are TGTGCCAGCAGTGAAGCGGTGGGGGCCCTGGACACTGAAGCTTTCTTT.

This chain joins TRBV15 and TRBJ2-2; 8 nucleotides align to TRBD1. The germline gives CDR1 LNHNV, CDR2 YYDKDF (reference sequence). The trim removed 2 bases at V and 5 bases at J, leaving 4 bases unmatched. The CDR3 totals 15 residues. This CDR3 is CATSRMRTGTGELFF. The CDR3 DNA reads TGTGCCACCAGCAGAATGCGGACAGGGACCGGGGAGCTGTTTTTT.

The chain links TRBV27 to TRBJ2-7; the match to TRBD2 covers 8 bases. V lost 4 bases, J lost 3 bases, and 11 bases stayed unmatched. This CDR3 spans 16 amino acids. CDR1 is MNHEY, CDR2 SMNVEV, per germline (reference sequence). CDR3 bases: TGTGCCAGCAGTTCCCGACTGACTAGCGCAGTCTACGAGCAGTACTTC. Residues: CASSSRLTSAVYEQYF.

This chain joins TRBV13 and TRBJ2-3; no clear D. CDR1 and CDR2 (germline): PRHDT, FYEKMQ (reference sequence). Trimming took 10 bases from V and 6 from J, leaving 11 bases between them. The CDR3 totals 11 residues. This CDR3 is CATYLRDTQYF. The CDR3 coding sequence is TGTGCCACCTACCTTCGCGATACGCAGTATTTT.

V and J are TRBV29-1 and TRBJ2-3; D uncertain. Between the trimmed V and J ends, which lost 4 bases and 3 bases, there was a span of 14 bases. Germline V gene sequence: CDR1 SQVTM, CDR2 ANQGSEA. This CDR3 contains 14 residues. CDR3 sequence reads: CSVVGLVRTDTQYF. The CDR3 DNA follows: TGCAGCGTTGTTGGCTTAGTTCGAACAGATACGCAGTATTTT.

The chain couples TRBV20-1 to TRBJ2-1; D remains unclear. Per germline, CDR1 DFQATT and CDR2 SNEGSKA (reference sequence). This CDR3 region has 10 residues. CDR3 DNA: TGCAGCGTCAACGGATACGAGCAGTTCTTC. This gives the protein CSVNGYEQFF.

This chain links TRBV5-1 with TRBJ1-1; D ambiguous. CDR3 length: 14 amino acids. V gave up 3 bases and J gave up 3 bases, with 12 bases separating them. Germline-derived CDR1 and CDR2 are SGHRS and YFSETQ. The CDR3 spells CASSWTGMDTEAFF. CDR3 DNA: TGCGCCAGCAGCTGGACGGGAATGGACACTGAAGCTTTCTTT.